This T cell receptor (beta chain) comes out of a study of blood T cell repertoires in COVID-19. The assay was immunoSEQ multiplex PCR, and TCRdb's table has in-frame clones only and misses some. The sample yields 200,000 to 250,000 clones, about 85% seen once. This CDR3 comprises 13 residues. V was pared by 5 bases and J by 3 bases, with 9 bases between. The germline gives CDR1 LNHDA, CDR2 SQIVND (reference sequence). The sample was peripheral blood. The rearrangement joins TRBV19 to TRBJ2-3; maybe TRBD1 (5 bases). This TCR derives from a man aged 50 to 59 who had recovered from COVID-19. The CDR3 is CASSSGPTDTQYF. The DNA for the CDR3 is TGTGCCAGTAGTTCAGGGCCGACAGATACGCAGTATTTT.